The 9 T cell receptor beta chains presented below share a single source sample, sequenced in a study of shared clonotypes between healthy human individuals (dated by TCRdb to 2019 to 2021). Libraries were built with the immunoSEQ multiplex PCR assay. In its TCRdb copy, this immuneACCESS table keeps in-frame sequences only and misses some clones. Where compared with another copy, unresolved V genes explain less than half of these, and the others have no known cause. Present in this sample are under 2,000,000 clones, just under 95% of which were seen just once. The ten largest account for 1.2% of the sample. CD8 naive samples consisted of CD45RO-negative cells that were positively selected for CCR7, yielding a CD45RA+CCR7+ population without TemRA cells. What was sequenced was naive CD8+ T cells sorted from blood. In light of the paper, this sample's cell subset or site label describes: CD45RA+CCR7+. Receptors originate from a young man in good health.

This chain joins TRBV5-1 and TRBJ2-7; 9 nucleotides align to TRBD1. Trimming took 6 bases from V and 1 from J; bases not matched to a gene: 8. Germline CDR1 reads SGHRS; CDR2 reads YFSETQ. The CDR3 spans 15 residues. The CDR3 bases are TGCGCCAGCAAGTCAAAGGACAGGGGATCCTACGAGCAGTACTTC. Encoded protein: CASKSKDRGSYEQYF.

This sequence joins TRBV5-3 and TRBJ1-3; D is perhaps TRBD1 (5 bases). TRBV5-3 is classed as an ORF, of uncertain function. This CDR3 comprises 20 residues. V lost 1 base and J lost 0, with 23 bases in between. The CDR3 coding sequence is TGTGCCAGAAGCTTGCCGAGGGGCAACGTTCATCCTCTCTCTGGAAACACCATATATTTT. This sequence encodes CARSLPRGNVHPLSGNTIYF.

Only a few counts were recorded for this clone. The sample has other DNA sequences that encode this CDR3 too. CDR3 protein: CASSLLGDTEAFF. The DNA for the CDR3 is TGTGCCAGCAGTTTATTGGGGGACACTGAAGCTTTCTTT. The chain has TRBV27 and TRBJ1-1; the D gene is possibly TRBD1 (5 bases). Germline assignment: CDR1 MNHEY and CDR2 SMNVEV (reference sequence). CDR3 length: 13 residues. Trimming removed 1 base from V and 3 bases from J, with 6 bases in between.

This clone was recorded a few times. J is TRBJ2-7 and V is TRBV28, with 10 bases matching TRBD1. V trimming: 6 bases; J trimming: 6 bases; junction bases outside the gene matches: 5. Germline V CDR1 and CDR2: MDHEN, SYDVKM. The CDR3 length is 13 residues. CDR3 coding DNA: TGTGCCAGCAGGTCCCGGGACAGGGGCGAGCAGTACTTC. Amino acids: CASRSRDRGEQYF.

The V and J genes are TRBV18 and TRBJ2-1; 8 bases agree with TRBD1. Losses at the gene ends were 4 bases for V and 2 bases for J; bases not matched to a gene: 1. This CDR3 spans 14 amino acids. In germline, CDR1 is KGHSH, CDR2 LQKENI. This CDR3 reads CASSLGQAYNEQFF. The CDR3 coding sequence is TGTGCCAGCTCACTGGGACAGGCCTACAATGAGCAGTTCTTC.

The chain carries TRBV29-1 and TRBJ2-1, with a possible D match to TRBD1 (5 bases). Germline V CDR1 and CDR2: SQVTM, ANQGSEA. The CDR3 covers 16 residues. Deletions cut 7 bases from V and 9 bases from J, with 28 bases between. The CDR3 sequence: CSANSREGATIGEQFF. CDR3 bases: TGCAGCGCCAATTCCCGAGAAGGGGCTACAATCGGTGAGCAGTTCTTC.

The chain recombines TRBV6-5 with TRBJ2-1; D is perhaps TRBD1 or TRBD2 (5 bases each). CDR1 and CDR2 (germline): MNHEY, SVGAGI. The CDR3 spans 15 residues. V was pared by 4 bases and J by 8 bases, with 18 bases between. The CDR3 bases are TGTGCCAGCAGTTTTCTGGCGCTAGGGGACGATGAGCAGTTCTTC. This translates into CASSFLALGDDEQFF.

Of note for this clone: Other DNA sequences from this sample encode an identical CDR3 as well. The J gene is TRBJ1-1, the V gene TRBV5-6; tentatively, D is TRBD1 (6 bases). This CDR3 is built from 12 residues. Trimming took 2 bases from V and 6 from J, leaving 8 bases between them. Germline V gives CDR1 SGHDT, CDR2 YYEEEE. The CDR3 loop reads CASSFPGAEAFF. In DNA form, the CDR3 reads TGTGCCAGCAGCTTTCCAGGGGCTGAAGCTTTCTTT.

V is TRBV4-3 and J is TRBJ2-1; 10 nucleotides agree with TRBD1. This CDR3 contains 15 residues. The V gene end was trimmed by 1 base and the J gene end by 9 bases; junction bases not matched to a gene: 6. Germline V CDR1 and CDR2: LGHNA, YSLEER. CDR3 in amino acids: CASSQAGTGVREQFF. The DNA for the CDR3 is TGCGCCAGCAGCCAAGCCGGGACAGGGGTACGTGAGCAGTTCTTC.